The 26 T cell receptor beta chains below were found in one sample sequenced in a study of cytomegalovirus exposure and HLA in healthy donors. PCR was performed using 60 Vbeta and 13 Jbeta primers. The protocol was immunoSEQ multiplex PCR, while the TCRdb copy is restricted to in-frame clones and leaves out a portion. The sample has fewer than 85,000 clones; about three quarters are singletons. Sequenced: PBMCs. The source of these receptors is a male donor in good health and CMV-seropositive.

The V call is TRBV6-5, the J call TRBJ2-1; 14 nucleotides line up with TRBD2. CDR3 length equals 15 residues. J gave up 5 bases and V 5 bases, and 2 bases lay outside the gene matches. Germline values: CDR1 MNHEY, CDR2 SVGAGI. CDR3: CASSRTSGGNNEQFF. The DNA of the CDR3 is TGTGCCAGCAGTAGGACTAGCGGGGGGAACAATGAGCAGTTCTTC.

The V gene is TRBV1, the J gene TRBJ2-7; TRBD2 reflects the table's D call only, with no check against the DNA. TRBV1 is a documented pseudogene. There are 15 residues in the CDR3. In nucleotides, the CDR3 is TGCACCGGCGGTTTTGACGGGAGGGCCTTCTACGAGCAGTACTTC. Protein product: CTGGFDGRAFYEQYF.

V and J are TRBV6-4 and TRBJ1-2; 10 bases are shared with TRBD1. Germline V lookup: CDR1 MRHNA, CDR2 SNTAGT. With 6 bases clipped from V and 5 bases from J, the junction kept 3 bases outside the gene matches. The CDR3 totals 13 residues. In DNA form, the CDR3 reads TGTGCCAGCAGGACAGGGGGCGCGTATGGCTACACCTTC. It yields the protein CASRTGGAYGYTF.

This chain joins TRBV19 and TRBJ2-7; D possibly corresponds to TRBD1 (6 bases). There are 14 residues in the CDR3. The V gene lost 1 base and the J gene lost 7 bases, with 14 bases spanning the gap. Germline-derived CDR1 and CDR2 are LNHDA and SQIVND (reference sequence). Written as DNA, the CDR3 is TGTGCCAGTAGTATAGGAAGGGGGTCGCGGGAGCAGTACTTC. It translates to CASSIGRGSREQYF.

The genes are TRBV29-1 and TRBJ2-3, with 12 bases identical to TRBD2. This CDR3 region has 17 residues. CDR1 is SQVTM and CDR2 is ANQGSEA in the germline V gene. J gave up 4 bases and V 3 bases, and 11 bases lay outside the gene matches. CDR3 in amino acids: CSVDASGRAGAADTQYF. The CDR3, as DNA: TGCAGCGTTGATGCTAGCGGGAGGGCCGGGGCCGCAGATACGCAGTATTTT.

The CDR3 coding sequence is TGTGCCTGGAGTGTTCCCGACGCGGACAGGGTAATCAATCAGCCCCAGCATTTT. This translates into CAWSVPDADRVINQPQHF. This chain joins TRBV30 and TRBJ1-5; 8 nucleotides line up with TRBD1. Germline V lookup: CDR1 GTSNPN, CDR2 SVGIG (reference sequence). V dropped 0 bases and J dropped 3; count of bases not matched to a gene: 13. There are 18 residues in the CDR3.

The chain is built from TRBV10-3 and TRBJ2-7; the match to TRBD1 covers 11 bases. J gave up 6 bases and V 2 bases, and 6 bases lay outside the gene matches. Germline V gene lookup returns CDR1 ENHRY and CDR2 SYGVKD. This CDR3 spans 15 amino acids. CDR3 coding DNA: TGTGCCATCAGTGAGCCGGGACAGGGGGGAATCGAGCAGTACTTC. Its translation: CAISEPGQGGIEQYF.

The genes are TRBV5-1 and TRBJ2-1, with 10 bases matching TRBD2. This CDR3 spans 17 amino acids. Germline assignment: CDR1 SGHRS and CDR2 YFSETQ. The V gene end was trimmed by 3 bases and the J gene end by 15 bases; junction bases not matched to a gene: 21. CDR3 protein: CASSSPSTSGDESMGFF. The CDR3 region has the DNA TGCGCCAGCAGCTCCCCCTCAACTAGCGGGGACGAATCCATGGGGTTCTTC.

V gene TRBV4-3 combines with J gene TRBJ2-5, with 7 bases lining up with TRBD1. Unmatched junction bases numbered 6, after V lost 2 bases and J lost 3 bases. The V gene's germline CDR1 is LGHNA and CDR2 YSLEER. The CDR3 consists of 15 residues. The CDR3 sequence is CASSQFGTDEETQYF. In DNA, the CDR3 is TGCGCCAGCAGCCAATTTGGGACAGACGAAGAGACCCAGTACTTC.

This chain joins TRBV2 and TRBJ2-7; D might be TRBD1 (6 bases). The CDR3 runs to 12 residues. V lost 7 bases and J 2 bases, leaving 9 bases between the germline ends. Germline V gives CDR1 SNHLY, CDR2 FYNNEI. The CDR3 DNA reads TGTGCCAGCAAGAGACAGGCCTACGAGCAGTACTTC. It translates to CASKRQAYEQYF.

The chain employs TRBV15 and TRBJ1-3; TRBD1 aligns across 7 bases. The CDR3 is 15 residues long. Germline V gene sequence: CDR1 LNHNV, CDR2 YYDKDF (reference sequence). J gave up 4 bases and V 0 bases, and 3 bases lay outside the gene matches. The CDR3: CATSRDRGGGNTIYF. The CDR3 DNA reads TGTGCCACCAGCAGAGATAGAGGGGGCGGAAACACCATATATTTT.

The chain employs TRBV5-1 and TRBJ2-3; 8 bases map to TRBD1. V shed 4 bases and J 6 bases; nucleotides not matched to a gene: 7. Germline V gives CDR1 SGHRS, CDR2 YFSETQ. CDR3 length: 14 amino acids. In DNA, the CDR3 is TGCGCCAGCAGCCCGGGACAGGACGGGGATACGCAGTATTTT. Residues: CASSPGQDGDTQYF.

This rearrangement joins TRBV10-3 to TRBJ1-5; no clear D. Trimming pared 6 bases from V and 1 base from J, leaving 10 bases between. Germline V gene data show CDR1 as ENHRY and CDR2 as SYGVKD. The CDR3 has 14 amino acids. CDR3 amino acids: CAISDKQSNQPQHF. The CDR3 coding sequence is TGTGCCATCAGCGACAAACAGAGCAATCAGCCCCAGCATTTT.

V and J are TRBV4-2 and TRBJ2-4; the match to TRBD2 covers 7 bases. The ends lost 2 bases at V and 4 bases at J; junction bases unmatched: 5. The CDR3 is 15 amino acids. Germline V gene data show CDR1 as LGHNA and CDR2 as YNFKEQ. CDR3 sequence reads: CASSQTAGVKNIQYF. CDR3 sequence (DNA): TGTGCCAGCAGCCAAACGGCGGGGGTTAAAAACATTCAGTACTTC.

The gene calls are TRBV7-3 and TRBJ2-5; 7 bases fit TRBD1. CDR1 is SGHTA and CDR2 is FQGTGA in the germline V gene. Trimming cost V 2 bases and J 1 base; bases outside gene matches: 4. The CDR3 consists of 15 residues. CDR3 coding DNA: TGTGCCAGCAGCTTAGGAGGACAGGTCCAAGAGACCCAGTACTTC. It codes for CASSLGGQVQETQYF.

This clone was observed a handful of times. The chain uses TRBV10-1 and TRBJ2-5, with D tentatively TRBD1 (5 bases). Germline CDR1 and CDR2: WNHNN and SYGVQD (reference sequence). The CDR3 runs to 13 residues. The germline V and J ends were trimmed by 3 bases and 3 bases, with 8 bases remaining between them. The CDR3 sequence is CASSDPGKETQYF. The DNA for the CDR3 is TGCGCCAGCAGTGATCCAGGGAAAGAGACCCAGTACTTC.

The table lists this clone with a count of one. The rearrangement links TRBV5-1 to TRBJ2-3; D gene ambiguous. Trimming left V 4 bases short and J 2 bases short, with 8 bases between. CDR1 and CDR2 from the germline V gene are SGHRS and YFSETQ. The CDR3 is 13 residues long. The CDR3 DNA sequence: TGCGCCAGCAGCGGGCCTTCCACAGATACGCAGTATTTT. Protein product: CASSGPSTDTQYF.

This sequence joins TRBV2 and TRBJ2-3, with D perhaps TRBD1 (5 bases). V was clipped by 3 bases and J by 5 bases, with 15 bases between them. From germline, CDR1 is SNHLY and CDR2 FYNNEI. CDR3 length: 15 amino acids. The CDR3 region is CASSEFQGAEDTQYF. For the CDR3, the DNA is TGTGCCAGCAGTGAGTTTCAGGGTGCCGAAGATACGCAGTATTTT.

V usage is TRBV5-6 and J usage is TRBJ1-4, with no clear D. Trimming took 3 bases from V and 8 from J, leaving 17 bases between them. The CDR3 sequence is 15 residues long. Per the germline V gene, CDR1 is SGHDT and CDR2 is YYEEEE. The CDR3 nucleotides read TGTGCCAGCAGCTCCTCCGCGGGCTTTAGGGAAAAACTGTTTTTT. Its translation is CASSSSAGFREKLFF. Drawing the rest from reference TRBV5-6 and TRBJ1-4, the complete variable domain is DAGVTQSPTHLIKTRGQQVTLRCSPKSGHDTVSWYQQALGQGPQFIFQYYEEEERQRGNFPDRFSGHQFPNYSSELNVNALLLGDSALYLCASSSSAGFREKLFFGSGTQLSVL.

The gene calls are TRBV2 and TRBJ1-1; a possible D gene is TRBD1 (6 bases). Deletions cut 0 bases from V and 4 bases from J, with 9 bases between. Germline CDR1 and CDR2: SNHLY and FYNNEI. This CDR3 has 14 amino acids. The CDR3 nucleotides are TGTGCCAGCAGTGAAGCCCCAGGGGTCACTGAAGCTTTCTTT. Amino acids: CASSEAPGVTEAFF.

The chain uses TRBV6-6 and TRBJ1-2; D is unclear. CDR1 and CDR2 from the germline V gene are MNHNY and SVGAGI (reference sequence). The CDR3 is 13 amino acids. Deletions cut 0 bases from V and 6 bases from J, with 8 bases between. CDR3 sequence (DNA): TGTGCCAGCAGTTACTCGGCAGAAGATGGCTACACCTTC. Its translation is CASSYSAEDGYTF.

The chain has TRBV4-1 and TRBJ2-1; D perhaps matches TRBD2 (5 bases). V was pared by 0 bases and J by 0 bases, with 12 bases between. This CDR3 has 17 residues. Per the germline V gene, CDR1 is MGHRA and CDR2 is YSYEKL. CDR3: CASSQDLGSDSYNEQFF. The DNA of the CDR3 is TGCGCCAGCAGCCAAGATCTGGGGAGCGACTCCTACAATGAGCAGTTCTTC.

This clone was detected only once. The chain carries TRBV29-1 and TRBJ1-1, with TRBD1 matching over 11 bases. Germline V gives CDR1 SQVTM, CDR2 ANQGSEA. V shed 6 bases and J 4 bases; nucleotides not matched to a gene: 4. The CDR3 is 13 residues long. CDR3 nucleotides: TGCAGCGTCCCCGGGACAGGGGGCACTGAAGCTTTCTTT. It encodes CSVPGTGGTEAFF.

This clone was seen a handful of times. The rearrangement joins TRBV7-3 to TRBJ1-1; 8 nucleotides line up with TRBD1. The CDR3 is 13 residues long. V dropped 6 bases and J dropped 4; count of bases not matched to a gene: 4. CDR1 SGHTA and CDR2 FQGTGA come from the germline V gene. The CDR3 DNA sequence: TGTGCCAGCAGGACGACAGGGGTCACTGAAGCTTTCTTT. The encoded protein is CASRTTGVTEAFF.

This rearrangement joins TRBV18 to TRBJ1-6; 7 nucleotides align to TRBD1. The germline V gene has CDR1 KGHSH and CDR2 LQKENI. The CDR3 is made up of 15 amino acids. Trimming cost V 4 bases and J 7 bases; bases outside gene matches: 7. The CDR3 bases are TGTGCCAGCTCACTATCGACAGGGAACAATTCACCCCTCCACTTT. Translating gives CASSLSTGNNSPLHF.

As concerns this clone: One junction end disagrees with the germline gene, perhaps due to a read error. The chain couples TRBV7-9 to TRBJ2-1; possibly TRBD1 for D (6 bases). CDR1 and CDR2 (germline): SEHNR, FQNEAQ (reference sequence). The CDR3 runs to 14 residues. CDR3 nucleotide sequence: TGTTCCAGCGGATCCCCCAGGGGACCCAATGAGCAGTTCTTC. Protein: CSSGSPRGPNEQFF.